These T cell receptor beta chains were read from a single sample in a study of T cell responses to AZD1222 COVID-19 vaccine. TCRdb's table, derived via immunoSEQ multiplex PCR, lists solely in-frame clones and lacks some. Among some 120,000 clones listed, about 92% were seen once. The sequences come from peripheral blood, collected 28 days after the second AZD1222 dose. The source is an adult who received the AZD1222 COVID-19 vaccine. CDR3s include the opening cysteine and the closing phenylalanine or tryptophan. A D gene is named only where the DNA matches it firmly. Clone sizes are given selectively: once, few, many, or a class where the clone is expanded.

TRBJ1-2,.,TRBV19,TRBD1,CASSTTGVEFVGYTF,TGTGCCAGTAGTACCACAGGGGTTGAATTTGTAGGCTACACCTTC
TRBJ2-2,.,TRBV7-9,.,CASSPLSGPRGGELFF,TGTGCCAGCAGCCCCCTTTCGGGGCCTCGGGGCGGGGAGCTGTTTTTT
TRBJ2-1,.,TRBV27,TRBD2,CASSRGLAGYNEQFF,TGTGCCAGCAGCAGGGGACTAGCGGGATACAATGAGCAGTTCTTC
TRBJ1-1,.,TRBV6-5,.,CASSSGQRNTEAFF,TGTGCCAGCAGCTCGGGACAACGAAACACTGAAGCTTTCTTT
TRBJ2-5,once,TRBV6-1,TRBD1,CASSEGQGGETQYF,TGTGCCAGCAGCGAAGGACAGGGTGGAGAGACCCAGTACTTC
TRBJ1-2,once,TRBV28,.,CASSFGVKAYGYTF,TGTGCCAGCAGTTTTGGGGTAAAGGCGTATGGCTACACCTTC
TRBJ2-7,.,TRBV5-5,TRBD2,CASSSGLAGPGYF,TGTGCCAGCAGCTCGGGACTAGCGGGGCCCGGGTACTTC
TRBJ1-1,.,TRBV28,.,CASTPGPNTEAFF,TGTGCCAGCACCCCCGGGCCGAACACTGAAGCTTTCTTT
TRBJ1-1,once,TRBV7-6,TRBD1,CASSSRDRGRSTEAFF,TGTGCCAGCAGCAGCCGGGACAGGGGGCGAAGCACTGAAGCTTTCTTT
TRBJ1-2,.,TRBV6-6,TRBD1,CASSDGTGGNGYTF,TGTGCCAGCAGTGATGGGACAGGGGGCAATGGCTACACCTTC
TRBJ1-4,.,TRBV7-9,TRBD1,CASSPGTGSNEKLFF,TGTGCCAGCAGCCCCGGGACAGGGTCAAATGAAAAACTGTTTTTT
TRBJ2-2,once,TRBV24-1,.,CATRGSGGTGELFF,TGTGCCACGAGGGGGTCGGGGGGCACCGGGGAGCTGTTTTTT
TRBJ1-2,once,TRBV6-4,.,CASSDFGNYGYTF,TGTGCCAGCAGTGACTTTGGGAACTATGGCTACACCTTC
TRBJ1-3,.,TRBV28,.,CASSYGGARGNTIYF,TGTGCCAGCAGCTATGGGGGGGCTCGTGGAAACACCATATATTTT
TRBJ2-7,.,TRBV24-1,.,CATSDAGTKYEQYF,TGTGCCACCAGTGATGCCGGGACAAAATACGAGCAGTACTTC
TRBJ1-3,once,TRBV18,TRBD1,CASSPQRGQGVSGNTIYF,TGTGCCAGCTCACCACAGAGGGGACAGGGAGTCTCTGGAAACACCATATATTTT
TRBJ2-1,.,TRBV5-1,TRBD2,CASSLEASGGFSSYNEQFF,TGCGCCAGCAGCTTGGAGGCTAGCGGGGGGTTTAGCTCCTACAATGAGCAGTTCTTC
TRBJ1-4,once,TRBV3-1/TRBV3-2,.,CASSLKGGNEKLFF,TGTGCCAGCAGCTTGAAAGGGGGTAATGAAAAACTGTTTTTT
TRBJ1-2,.,TRBV28,TRBD1,CASRSTGDYGYTF,TGTGCCAGCAGGTCGACAGGGGACTATGGCTACACCTTC
TRBJ1-5,.,TRBV19,.,CASSISRGSQPQHF,TGTGCCAGTAGTATTTCCAGGGGATCCCAGCCCCAGCATTTT
TRBJ2-1,.,TRBV29-1,.,CSVELGGPIYNEQFF,TGCAGCGTTGAATTGGGAGGACCTATTTACAATGAGCAGTTCTTC
TRBJ1-2,.,TRBV29-1,.,CSVTAEGYTF,TGCAGCGTTACTGCCGAGGGCTACACCTTC
TRBJ2-5,.,TRBV7-2,.,CASSLVSEETQYF,TGTGCCAGCAGCTTAGTCAGCGAAGAGACCCAGTACTTC
TRBJ1-5,.,TRBV28,.,CASSGRTVSNQPQHF,TGTGCCAGCAGTGGACGGACAGTTAGCAATCAGCCCCAGCATTTT
TRBJ2-5,.,TRBV2,.,CATSQVQALYQETQYF,TGTGCCACCTCACAAGTACAGGCGCTGTACCAAGAGACCCAGTACTTC
TRBJ2-2,.,TRBV28,.,CASSLDKSGGGELFF,TGTGCCAGCAGTTTGGATAAGAGCGGAGGCGGGGAGCTGTTTTTT
TRBJ2-3,.,TRBV5-4,.,CASTARQSSTDTQYF,TGTGCCAGCACCGCCCGACAGTCTAGCACAGATACGCAGTATTTT
TRBJ2-3,once,TRBV11-3,.,CASSLGGWASTDTQYF,TGTGCCAGCAGCTTAGGAGGGTGGGCTAGCACAGATACGCAGTATTTT
TRBJ1-5,.,TRBV7-2,TRBD1,CASSSYGTGKGQPQHF,TGTGCCAGCAGCTCCTACGGGACAGGGAAGGGTCAGCCCCAGCATTTT
TRBJ1-1,.,TRBV14,TRBD1,CASRHRGVEAFF,TGTGCCAGCAGACACAGGGGCGTTGAAGCTTTCTTT
TRBJ1-2,.,TRBV5-6,.,CASSLQGVGYTF,TGTGCCAGCAGCCTCCAAGGCGTAGGCTACACCTTC
TRBJ1-3,.,TRBV7-9,TRBD1,CASRDLQGDTIYF,TGTGCCAGCCGGGACCTTCAGGGGGACACCATATATTTT
TRBJ2-1,.,TRBV11-1,TRBD2,CASSPQRGPYNEQFF,TGTGCCAGCAGCCCCCAGCGGGGGCCATACAATGAGCAGTTCTTC
TRBJ1-4,.,TRBV5-1,.,CASSLGAQGTDNEKLFF,TGCGCCAGCAGCTTGGGGGCCCAAGGGACGGATAATGAAAAACTGTTTTTT
TRBJ1-4,.,TRBV19,TRBD1,CASSTPGQGNEKLFF,TGTGCCAGTAGTACACCGGGACAGGGGAATGAAAAACTGTTTTTT
TRBJ2-1,.,TRBV6-5,TRBD2,CASSPRRGEQFF,TGTGCCAGCAGTCCGAGGCGGGGGGAGCAGTTCTTC
TRBJ2-7,many,TRBV5-1,.,CASSLGLTMTYEQYF,TGCGCCAGCAGCTTGGGGCTGACTATGACCTACGAGCAGTACTTC
TRBJ2-5,.,TRBV5-1,.,CASSRDNQETQYF,TGCGCCAGCAGCCGAGACAACCAAGAGACCCAGTACTTC
TRBJ2-7,.,TRBV7-2,TRBD1,CASSNRDRAVYEQYF,TGTGCCAGCAGCAACCGGGACAGGGCTGTCTACGAGCAGTACTTC
TRBJ2-7,.,TRBV6-6,TRBD1,CASRQGDLSYEQYF,TGTGCCAGCAGGCAGGGGGACCTCTCCTACGAGCAGTACTTC
TRBJ2-7,.,TRBV11-3,.,CASSSTDNYEQYF,TGTGCCAGCAGCTCAACGGACAACTACGAGCAGTACTTC
TRBJ1-5,.,TRBV24-1,TRBD1,CATRATGDSNQPQHF,TGTGCCACCAGGGCCACAGGGGATAGCAATCAGCCCCAGCATTTT
TRBJ2-5,once,TRBV19,TRBD2,CASSTNLVAGTQETQYF,TGTGCCAGTAGTACCAATTTGGTAGCGGGAACCCAAGAGACCCAGTACTTC
TRBJ2-7,.,TRBV14,TRBD1,CASSQEGLAGTGGNEQYF,TGTGCCAGCAGCCAAGAAGGGTTGGCCGGGACAGGGGGAAACGAGCAGTACTTC
TRBJ2-1,.,TRBV28,TRBD1,CASSGTGGYNEQFF,TGTGCCAGCAGTGGGACAGGGGGCTACAATGAGCAGTTCTTC
TRBJ2-7,.,TRBV4-1,TRBD2,CASSQTSGRASYEQYF,TGCGCCAGCAGCCAAACTAGCGGGAGGGCCTCCTACGAGCAGTACTTC
TRBJ2-7,.,TRBV28,.,CASSFQPEPYEQYF,TGTGCCAGCAGTTTCCAGCCGGAACCCTACGAGCAGTACTTC
TRBJ1-1,.,TRBV5-6,TRBD1,CASSFGDRGRTEAFF,TGTGCCAGCAGCTTTGGGGACAGAGGTAGGACTGAAGCTTTCTTT
TRBJ2-3,once,TRBV28,.,CASSSLFSGFADTQYF,TGTGCCAGCAGTTCATTATTTTCGGGCTTCGCAGATACGCAGTATTTT
TRBJ2-7,.,TRBV7-2,TRBD2,CASSPGGGYYEQYF,TGTGCCAGCTCCCCGGGGGGGGGTTACTACGAGCAGTACTTC
TRBJ1-6,.,TRBV18,.,CASSPPTGRNNSPLHF,TGTGCCAGCTCACCACCAACAGGCCGCAATAATTCACCCCTCCACTTT
TRBJ1-6,.,TRBV24-1,TRBD1,CATSDSGQGGAPLHF,TGTGCCACCAGTGACTCCGGACAGGGAGGTGCACCCCTCCACTTT
TRBJ1-1,.,TRBV5-1,.,CASSVGREARLIEAFF,TGCGCCAGCAGCGTCGGGCGGGAGGCGCGACTAATTGAAGCTTTCTTT
TRBJ1-1,.,TRBV10-3,.,CAISEPGRNTEAFF,TGTGCCATCAGTGAGCCGGGACGGAACACTGAAGCTTTCTTT